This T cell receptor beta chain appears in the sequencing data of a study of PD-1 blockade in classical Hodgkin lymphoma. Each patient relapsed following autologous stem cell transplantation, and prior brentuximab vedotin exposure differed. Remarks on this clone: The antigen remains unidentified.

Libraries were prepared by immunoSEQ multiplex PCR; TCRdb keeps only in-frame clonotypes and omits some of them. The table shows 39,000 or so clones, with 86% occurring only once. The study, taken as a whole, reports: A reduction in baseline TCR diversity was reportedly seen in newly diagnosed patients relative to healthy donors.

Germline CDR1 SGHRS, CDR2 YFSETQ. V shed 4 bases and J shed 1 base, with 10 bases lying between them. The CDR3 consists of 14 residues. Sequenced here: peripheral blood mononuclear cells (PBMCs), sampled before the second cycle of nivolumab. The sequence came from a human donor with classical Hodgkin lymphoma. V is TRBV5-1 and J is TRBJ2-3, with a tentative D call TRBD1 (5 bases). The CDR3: CASSLDRRTDTQYF. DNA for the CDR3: TGCGCCAGCAGCCTAGACAGACGCACAGATACGCAGTATTTT.